What follows is one TCR beta chain and its context. Its specificity is not known. This sample is drawn from a study of T cells in Graves' hyperthyroidism and ophthalmopathy. About the study: Before treatment of any kind, peripheral blood was taken at initial diagnosis. Study results and caveats: Most thyroid clonotypes with frequency above 0.001 were detected in blood.

The junction had 10 bases not matched to a gene; V was cut back by 1 base and J by 2 bases. CDR1 and CDR2 from the germline V gene are SGHRS and YFSETQ. This CDR3 contains 18 residues. Using RNA transcripts as the source, TCR beta CDR3 regions were amplified. HTBI primers were used for first-round RT-PCR of the TCR CDR3. TCRdb recomputed calls from the multiplex PCR reads with MiXCR, one row per CDR3 protein. The profile shows around 450,000 distinct CDR3 sequences, 15% to 19% of them singletons. Graves' hyperthyroidism was deemed stable absent ophthalmopathy progression within 18 months. PBMCs were collected from a roughly 10 ml volume of fresh peripheral blood.

The sequenced sample was blood. This TCR derives from a woman aged 18-29 years with Graves' hyperthyroidism. J is TRBJ2-2 and V is TRBV5-1; 8 nucleotides match TRBD2. The DNA for the CDR3 is TGCGCCAGCAGCTTGAGTTTGGTAGCGGGGAGAAACACCGGGGAGCTGTTTTTT. Its protein is CASSLSLVAGRNTGELFF.